This T cell receptor beta chain was identified during a study of cytomegalovirus exposure and HLA in healthy donors. General study results and limits: Later work found most CMV-associated TCR beta chains apparently HLA-restricted.

Worth noting for this clone: Its antigen is undetermined.

Vbeta (60) and Jbeta (13) primers were used in the PCR. Sequenced by immunoSEQ multiplex PCR; TCRdb stores in-frame clones only, minus some. This table lists around 200,000 clones. The CDR3 sequence is 14 residues long. Trimming removed 6 bases at V and 2 bases at J, with 13 bases between. The germline CDR1 and CDR2 sequences are ENHRY and SYGVKD. The sequence derives from a woman younger than 45 in good health and CMV-seropositive. What was sequenced was PBMCs. The chain joins TRBV10-3 to TRBJ1-1, with D possibly being TRBD1 (6 bases). The CDR3 loop reads CAISSGADNTEAFF. The CDR3 DNA follows: TGTGCCATCAGCTCAGGGGCAGATAACACTGAAGCTTTCTTT.